These 12 T cell receptor beta chains were sequenced from one sample in a study of blood T cell repertoires in COVID-19. Measured with immunoSEQ multiplex PCR; TCRdb has only the in-frame clones, and not every one. The sample holds 30,000 to 40,000 clones, around 90% seen once. The source material was peripheral blood. Every receptor here comes from a man between 65 and 85 years old with acute or convalescent COVID-19.

This rearrangement joins TRBV18 to TRBJ2-7; the match to TRBD1 covers 11 bases. CDR1 is KGHSH and CDR2 is LQKENI in the germline V gene. This CDR3 spans 14 amino acids. The V and J ends lost 1 base and 6 bases, in that order; junction bases with no gene match: 2. The CDR3 region is CASSPRTGGGEQYF. The CDR3 DNA sequence: TGTGCCAGCTCACCACGGACAGGGGGCGGCGAGCAGTACTTC.

The genes are TRBV6-5 and TRBJ2-7; tentative D call: TRBD1 (5 bases). Germline CDR1 and CDR2: MNHEY and SVGAGI. This CDR3 region has 14 residues. V lost 5 bases, J lost 0 bases, and 11 bases lay in between. The CDR3 bases are TGTGCCAGCAGTACTCAGACAGACTCCTACGAGCAGTACTTC. Protein sequence: CASSTQTDSYEQYF.

The chain combines TRBV19 with TRBJ1-5, with D hard to call. Germline values: CDR1 LNHDA, CDR2 SQIVND (reference sequence). The CDR3 sequence is 12 residues long. The V gene lost 0 bases and the J gene lost 9 bases, with 6 bases spanning the gap. The CDR3 here is CASSIDLRPQHF. CDR3 bases: TGTGCCAGTAGTATAGATCTGCGGCCCCAGCATTTT.

This sequence joins TRBV7-9 and TRBJ1-1, with 10 nucleotides matching TRBD1. The germline V gene encodes CDR1 SEHNR and CDR2 FQNEAQ (reference sequence). The CDR3 sequence is 13 residues long. V gave up 5 bases and J gave up 11 bases; unmatched junction bases: 8. CDR3 sequence reads: CASSQTGGGFAFF. CDR3 coding DNA: TGTGCCAGCAGCCAGACAGGGGGCGGGTTCGCTTTCTTT.

J is TRBJ2-5 and V is TRBV5-5; perhaps TRBD1 as D (6 bases). This CDR3 has 13 residues. Trimming pared 4 bases from V and 2 bases from J, leaving 9 bases between. Germline values: CDR1 SGHKS, CDR2 YYEKEE (reference sequence). As DNA, the CDR3 is TGTGCCAGCAGCAGGGGGTTTCAAGAGACCCAGTACTTC. This encodes CASSRGFQETQYF.

The chain employs TRBV5-1 and TRBJ1-2, with 9 nucleotides matching TRBD1. The junction had 4 bases not matched to a gene; V was cut back by 4 bases and J by 6 bases. The germline V gene has CDR1 SGHRS and CDR2 YFSETQ. The CDR3 is made up of 13 amino acids. CDR3 amino acids: CASSGRTGDGYTF. DNA for the CDR3: TGCGCCAGCAGCGGCCGGACAGGGGATGGCTACACCTTC.

This clone was observed once. The V gene is TRBV5-1, the J gene TRBJ1-2, with D maybe TRBD1 (6 bases). V lost 4 bases and J lost 8, with 12 bases in between. Germline values: CDR1 SGHRS, CDR2 YFSETQ. The length of the CDR3 is 12 residues. DNA for the CDR3: TGCGCCAGCAGCCAGGACAGCAGCGGCTACACCTTC. Protein sequence: CASSQDSSGYTF.

The chain uses TRBV6-2 or TRBV6-3 and TRBJ2-7, with a weak D call TRBD1 (6 bases). Trimming took off 2 bases at V and 2 bases at J, with 7 bases between the two ends. Germline CDR1 and CDR2: MNHEY and SVGEGT. The CDR3 length is 13 residues. The CDR3 nucleotides are TGTGCCAGCAGTTACCGGGACACCTACGAGCAGTACTTC. Encoded protein: CASSYRDTYEQYF.

This rearrangement joins TRBV24-1 to TRBJ2-5, with D perhaps TRBD1 (5 bases). V was pared by 4 bases and J by 5 bases, with 13 bases between. The CDR3 is 14 amino acids. Germline CDR1 KGHDR, CDR2 SFDVKD. The CDR3 loop reads CATSEGRDWETQYF. For the CDR3, the DNA is TGTGCCACCAGTGAGGGCAGGGATTGGGAGACCCAGTACTTC.

The rearrangement uses TRBV19 and TRBJ1-2, with TRBD1 as a possible D gene (6 bases). This CDR3 is built from 14 residues. Germline-derived CDR1 and CDR2 are LNHDA and SQIVND (reference sequence). Trimming removed 8 bases from V and 2 bases from J, with 15 bases in between. The CDR3 DNA is TGTGCCAGTCTCAAAGCCCAGGGGAACTATGGCTACACCTTC. As protein: CASLKAQGNYGYTF. The entire variable domain, with the rest obtained from reference TRBV19 and TRBJ1-2, is as follows: DGGITQSPKYLFRKEGQNVTLSCEQNLNHDAMYWYRQDPGQGLRLIYYSQIVNDFQKGDIAEGYSVSREKKESFPLTVTSAQKNPTAFYLCASLKAQGNYGYTFGSGTRLTVV.

This rearrangement joins TRBV11-2 to TRBJ2-1; D might be TRBD2 (6 bases). Between the trimmed V and J ends, which lost 0 bases and 5 bases, there was a span of 14 bases. There are 16 residues in the CDR3. Germline CDR1 and CDR2: SGHAT and FQNNGV. This CDR3 is CASSLDGWASDNEQFF. The CDR3 DNA sequence: TGTGCCAGCAGCTTAGATGGTTGGGCTAGCGACAATGAGCAGTTCTTC.

The chain is built from TRBV5-1 and TRBJ2-3; TRBD2 agrees at 11 bases. There are 14 residues in the CDR3. CDR1 SGHRS and CDR2 YFSETQ come from the germline V gene. The V and J ends lost 4 bases and 9 bases, in that order; junction bases with no gene match: 7. The CDR3 nucleotides read TGCGCCAGCAGCCTGGGACTAGCGGACCAAACGCAGTATTTT. Translating gives CASSLGLADQTQYF.